This TCR beta chain came from a study of blood T cells in healthy people across ages. Study results and caveats: The fall in TCR beta diversity per million T cells was roughly linear with age. Diversity figures based on one million T cells were deemed too low.

Next came a second PCR, run for roughly 6 to 11 cycles, which used a sample-barcoded 5' primer along with a J-beta primer mix. Every single cDNA molecule received a tag from a template-switch adaptor with 12 random nucleotides. TCRdb itself ran the 5' RACE reads through MiXCR, one entry per CDR3 protein. In the table there are around 900,000 distinct CDR3 sequences, more than 25% of which are singletons. Regarding this clonotype: Its antigen remains unidentified. This sequence may be a read error, since a much larger clone differs from it by one base.

This CDR3 contains 15 residues. Germline loops: CDR1 DFQATT, CDR2 SNEGSKA (reference sequence). Trimming at V came to 4 bases and at J to 2 bases, leaving 8 bases not matched to a gene. Isolation recovered at least 7 million PBMCs from every sample. The sequence came from an elderly woman in good health. The sequenced sample consisted of blood. The J gene is TRBJ2-1, the V gene TRBV20-1, with 7 bases lining up with TRBD1. CDR3 coding DNA: TGCAGTGCTAAGATCACCGGGACAGCCTACAATGAGCAGTTCTTC. It translates to CSAKITGTAYNEQFF.